Shown below are 29 T cell receptor beta chains from a single sample sequenced in a study of PD-1 blockade in mismatch repair-deficient tumors. TCRdb's copy holds only in-frame clones and misses some; the assay was immunoSEQ multiplex PCR. Of just under 65,000 clones in the sample, 70% to 90% are singletons; the top ten hold approximately 15%. The source was peripheral blood, collected 52 weeks after starting pembrolizumab. The receptors here all came from an adult with mismatch repair-deficient cancer.

The J gene is TRBJ2-1, the V gene TRBV4-3; D gene ambiguous. Germline V gene data show CDR1 as LGHNA and CDR2 as YSLEER. Trimming left V 0 bases short and J 3 bases short, with 9 bases between. The CDR3 extends over 15 amino acids. The CDR3 DNA follows: TGCGCCAGCAGCCAAGAAGTTCACAGCTACAATGAGCAGTTCTTC. Translating gives CASSQEVHSYNEQFF.

V and J are TRBV27 and TRBJ2-7, with 7 bases lining up with TRBD2. The CDR3 is 15 amino acids. Germline trimming cut 2 bases from V and 5 bases from J; bases unmatched to any gene: 9. CDR1 is MNHEY and CDR2 is SMNVEV in the germline V gene (reference sequence). Written as DNA, the CDR3 is TGTGCCAGCAGTTTAATGGGAGGGTTGGAGAACGAGCAGTACTTC. Encoded protein: CASSLMGGLENEQYF.

The chain employs TRBV4-1 and TRBJ2-1, with D unclear. CDR1 is MGHRA, CDR2 YSYEKL, per germline. V lost 2 bases to trimming and J lost 9 bases, with 8 bases between them. This CDR3 contains 12 residues. The CDR3 DNA follows: TGCGCCAGCAGCCAAAGGGAAGGTGAGCAGTTCTTC. Translating it yields CASSQREGEQFF.

V gene TRBV28 combines with J gene TRBJ1-5, with D hard to call. V was clipped by 8 bases and J by 1 base, with 6 bases between them. Germline loops: CDR1 MDHEN, CDR2 SYDVKM. The CDR3 length is 12 residues. In nucleotides, the CDR3 is TGTGCCAGCCGGGAAAGCAATCAGCCCCAGCATTTT. Translated, it gives CASRESNQPQHF.

The chain is built from TRBV9 and TRBJ1-1, with unresolved D. V shed 0 bases and J shed 1 base, with 7 bases lying between them. The CDR3 runs 14 residues. Germline V gene lookup returns CDR1 SGDLS and CDR2 YYNGEE. The CDR3 nucleotides are TGTGCCAGCAGCGTAGGAATTGGGAACACTGAAGCTTTCTTT. It is translated as CASSVGIGNTEAFF.

The rearrangement links TRBV11-3 to TRBJ2-5; D unclear. Trimming pared 0 bases from V and 1 base from J, leaving 6 bases between. Germline V gene data show CDR1 as SGHNT and CDR2 as YENEEA. This CDR3 has 14 residues. The CDR3 spells CASSLDTAQETQYF. In DNA form, the CDR3 reads TGTGCCAGCAGCTTAGATACCGCCCAAGAGACCCAGTACTTC.

The rearrangement uses TRBV28 and TRBJ1-4; TRBD1 might be the D (6 bases). The CDR3 loop spans 15 amino acids. The V and J ends lost 6 bases and 0 bases respectively, with 11 bases between them. The germline CDR1 and CDR2 sequences are MDHEN and SYDVKM. CDR3 amino acids: CASSPTGPTNEKLFF. The CDR3 coding sequence is TGTGCCAGCAGCCCAACAGGGCCAACTAATGAAAAACTGTTTTTT.

The CDR3 is CASSQGSAGQYF. DNA for the CDR3: TGTGCCAGCAGCCAAGGGAGTGCAGGGCAGTACTTC. The genes are TRBV14 and TRBJ2-7; D not certain. CDR1 and CDR2 from the germline V gene are SGHDN and FVKESK. CDR3 length: 12 residues. Trimming left V 1 base short and J 9 bases short, with 10 bases between.

This clone was picked up a small number of times. CDR3 DNA sequence: TGTGCCAGCAGCCCTGGTCGGGGTAGTGAAGCTTTCTTT. Translating it yields CASSPGRGSEAFF. The chain uses TRBV5-4 and TRBJ1-1; D remains unclear. The germline CDR1 and CDR2 sequences are SGHNT and YYREEE (reference sequence). V was pared by 4 bases and J by 7 bases, with 14 bases between. CDR3 size: 13 residues.

The chain has TRBV27 and TRBJ2-2; D is uncertain. Germline V gives CDR1 MNHEY, CDR2 SMNVEV (reference sequence). Between the trimmed V and J ends, which lost 0 bases and 6 bases, there was a span of 5 bases. The CDR3 contains 13 residues. In nucleotides, the CDR3 is TGTGCCAGCAGTTTATCCGAATCCGGGGAGCTGTTTTTT. Protein sequence: CASSLSESGELFF.

This clone was found a few times. This chain joins TRBV20-1 and TRBJ2-1; D gene unclear. CDR1 is DFQATT, CDR2 SNEGSKA, per germline (reference sequence). V shed 6 bases and J shed 2 bases, with 5 bases lying between them. This CDR3 spans 11 amino acids. The CDR3 spells CSATTYNEQFF. CDR3 nucleotide sequence: TGCAGTGCCACTACCTACAATGAGCAGTTCTTC.

The chain couples TRBV19 to TRBJ2-2; D not resolved. Trimming pared 11 bases from V and 5 bases from J, leaving 12 bases between. The CDR3 has 12 amino acids. Germline-derived CDR1 and CDR2 are LNHDA and SQIVND (reference sequence). For the CDR3, the DNA is TGTGCCCGCACGTCGAGGACCGGGGAGCTGTTTTTT. Its translation is CARTSRTGELFF.

The rearrangement uses TRBV19 and TRBJ2-3; D might be TRBD1 (5 bases). The V and J ends lost 4 bases and 2 bases respectively, with 10 bases between them. Germline CDR1 and CDR2: LNHDA and SQIVND (reference sequence). CDR3 length equals 14 residues. Here the CDR3 reads CASSTTVYTDTQYF. The DNA for the CDR3 is TGTGCCAGTAGTACGACAGTTTACACAGATACGCAGTATTTT.

This clone came up once. The chain joins TRBV28 to TRBJ2-5; TRBD2 matches at 9 bases. CDR3 size: 16 residues. V was pared by 5 bases and J by 5 bases, with 12 bases of the junction left unmatched. CDR1 MDHEN and CDR2 SYDVKM come from the germline V gene. This CDR3 is CASSPLSGSLQETQYF. The CDR3 bases are TGTGCCAGCAGTCCCCTTAGCGGGAGCCTGCAGGAGACCCAGTACTTC.

The V gene is TRBV27, the J gene TRBJ1-1; D might be TRBD1 (6 bases). Germline lookup yields CDR1 MNHEY and CDR2 SMNVEV (reference sequence). The CDR3 length is 14 residues. The germline V and J ends were trimmed by 5 bases and 3 bases, with 13 bases remaining between them. CDR3 sequence reads: CASSPLGGDTEAFF. The DNA of the CDR3 is TGTGCCAGCAGTCCGCTGGGGGGCGACACTGAAGCTTTCTTT.

The chain's CDR3 is CASSLGGPDEQYF. In DNA form, the CDR3 reads TGTGCCAGCAGCTTGGGTGGGCCGGACGAGCAGTACTTC. J is TRBJ2-7 and V is TRBV13; D uncertain. This CDR3 comprises 13 residues. CDR1 is PRHDT and CDR2 is FYEKMQ in the germline V gene (reference sequence). V gave up 3 bases and J gave up 5 bases, with 11 bases separating them.

This chain connects TRBV7-9 to TRBJ1-4, with D perhaps matching TRBD1 (5 bases). The CDR3 totals 13 residues. Per the germline V gene, CDR1 is SEHNR and CDR2 is FQNEAQ (reference sequence). Between the trimmed V and J ends, which lost 6 bases and 5 bases, there was a span of 10 bases. The CDR3: CASRGRRNEKLFF. CDR3 sequence (DNA): TGTGCCAGCAGGGGACGGAGAAATGAAAAACTGTTTTTT.

The CDR3 DNA reads as TGTGCCAGCAGACACTGGGTAGAATCCTACAATGAGCAGTTCTTC. It is translated as CASRHWVESYNEQFF. V gene TRBV7-9 combines with J gene TRBJ2-1; D is ambiguous. The germline V gene has CDR1 SEHNR and CDR2 FQNEAQ (reference sequence). The CDR3 has 15 amino acids. V was pared by 6 bases and J by 1 base, with 13 bases between.

The chain links TRBV28 to TRBJ1-3; no clear D. With 4 bases removed from V and 4 bases from J, the gap between germline ends came to 5 bases. The CDR3 length is 12 residues. Germline CDR1 reads MDHEN; CDR2 reads SYDVKM. The CDR3 DNA reads as TGTGCCAGCAGTTCGGCCGGAAACACCATATATTTT. Translating gives CASSSAGNTIYF.

The CDR3 reads CASSPGGIGEQYF. For the CDR3, the DNA is TGTGCCAGCAGCCCAGGGGGAATCGGCGAGCAGTACTTC. The rearrangement uses TRBV5-6 and TRBJ2-7; 7 nucleotides align to TRBD1. Germline CDR1 SGHDT, CDR2 YYEEEE. V gave up 4 bases and J gave up 6 bases; unmatched junction bases: 7. The CDR3 has 13 amino acids.

This clone was found once. This chain connects TRBV5-1 to TRBJ1-1; D is possibly TRBD1 (5 bases). Germline V gene lookup returns CDR1 SGHRS and CDR2 YFSETQ. With 3 bases removed from V and 2 bases from J, the gap between germline ends came to 8 bases. CDR3 length equals 13 residues. In DNA form, the CDR3 reads TGCGCCAGCAGCTGGGGACCAAACACTGAAGCTTTCTTT. As protein: CASSWGPNTEAFF.

The chain employs TRBV6-5 and TRBJ2-7; D gene uncertain. V dropped 8 bases and J dropped 5 bases, with 13 bases sitting between them. Germline V gene sequence: CDR1 MNHEY, CDR2 SVGAGI. The CDR3 covers 12 residues. The CDR3 sequence is CASRTSPNEQYF. The CDR3 region has the DNA TGTGCCAGCCGAACCTCCCCGAACGAGCAGTACTTC.

The chain carries TRBV7-9 and TRBJ2-1, with D possibly being TRBD1 (6 bases). V was trimmed by 6 bases and J by 5 bases, leaving 14 bases between them. Germline CDR1 is SEHNR and CDR2 is FQNEAQ (reference sequence). The CDR3 is made up of 14 amino acids. The chain's CDR3 is CASRSGQNHNEQFF. The CDR3 nucleotides are TGTGCCAGCAGATCAGGACAGAACCACAATGAGCAGTTCTTC.

CDR3 amino acids: CASSADRVLSEQYF. The CDR3 nucleotides are TGTGCCAGCAGCGCCGACAGGGTCCTCTCCGAGCAGTACTTC. This rearrangement joins TRBV7-9 to TRBJ2-7; 7 nucleotides match TRBD1. V shed 5 bases, J shed 6 bases, and the junction held 10 bases outside the gene matches. Per the germline V gene, CDR1 is SEHNR and CDR2 is FQNEAQ (reference sequence). The CDR3 is 14 amino acids.

The chain combines TRBV10-3 with TRBJ2-1; 9 nucleotides line up with TRBD2. This CDR3 comprises 15 residues. Germline-derived CDR1 and CDR2 are ENHRY and SYGVKD. V gave up 3 bases and J gave up 4 bases; unmatched junction bases: 4. CDR3: CAISEVTSGYNEQFF. The CDR3 bases are TGTGCCATCAGTGAAGTCACTAGCGGGTACAATGAGCAGTTCTTC.

This clone has only a few counts. The chain combines TRBV28 with TRBJ2-4; 7 bases match TRBD2. J gave up 1 base and V 5 bases, and 5 bases lay outside the gene matches. This CDR3 comprises 15 residues. Germline V gives CDR1 MDHEN, CDR2 SYDVKM. The chain's CDR3 is CASSPWEGAKNIQYF. CDR3 nucleotide sequence: TGTGCCAGCAGTCCCTGGGAGGGGGCCAAAAACATTCAGTACTTC.

The rearrangement links TRBV19 to TRBJ2-1, with D hard to call. The germline gives CDR1 LNHDA, CDR2 SQIVND (reference sequence). Trimming shortened V by 5 bases and J by 7 bases, and 12 bases separated the two germline ends. The CDR3 totals 13 residues. CDR3 coding DNA: TGTGCCAGTAGTTACGTACAGCCTAATGAGCAGTTCTTC. Translating it yields CASSYVQPNEQFF.

The chain has TRBV7-9 and TRBJ2-7; D call uncertain. Trimming left V 8 bases short and J 1 base short, with 9 bases between. This CDR3 comprises 12 residues. CDR1 is SEHNR, CDR2 FQNEAQ, per germline (reference sequence). CDR3 nucleotides: TGTGCCAGCGGCTATGGGTCCTACGAGCAGTACTTC. Residues: CASGYGSYEQYF.

V and J are TRBV21-1 and TRBJ1-3. TRBV21-1 is tagged as a pseudogene. CDR3 length: 16 residues. In nucleotides, the CDR3 is TGTGCCAGCAGCAATTGGGGGGCTTACTCTGGAAACACCATATATTTT. Encoded protein: CASSNWGAYSGNTIYF.